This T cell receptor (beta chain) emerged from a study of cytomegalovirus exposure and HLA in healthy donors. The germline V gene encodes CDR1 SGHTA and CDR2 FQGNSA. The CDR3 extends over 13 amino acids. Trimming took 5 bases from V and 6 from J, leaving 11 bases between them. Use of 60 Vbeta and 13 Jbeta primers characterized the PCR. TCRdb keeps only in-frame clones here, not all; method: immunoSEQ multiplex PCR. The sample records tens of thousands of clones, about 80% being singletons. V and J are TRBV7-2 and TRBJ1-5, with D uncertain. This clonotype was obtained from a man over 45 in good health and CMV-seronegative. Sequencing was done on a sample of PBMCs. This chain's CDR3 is CASSDGRVQPQHF. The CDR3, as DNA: TGTGCCAGCAGCGACGGGAGGGTTCAGCCCCAGCATTTT.